What follows are 14 T cell receptor beta chains derived from one specimen sequenced in a study of human T cells and chemical hapten exposure (dated by TCRdb to the early 2020s). Total RNA was isolated from unfractionated whole blood collected in Tempus Blood RNA tubes. Receptor amplification or capture employed 5' RACE. The data were produced on an Illumina MiSeq. The public reads were reanalyzed by TCRdb: fastp trimming at Q25, MiXCR alignment, in-frame beta chains only. One record per CDR3 amino acid sequence lists the most common genes and DNA. Within this sample are more than 75,000 distinct CDR3 sequences, with 15% of them counted one time only. Of the sample, 6.8% falls within the top ten clones. These receptors all come from a female donor in good health.

This clonotype was seen more than once but under ten times. The genes are TRBV9 and TRBJ1-5; D unresolved. The V end lost 0 bases, the J end lost 5 bases, and 6 bases lay between the germline ends. The CDR3 spans 13 residues. The germline CDR1 and CDR2 sequences are SGDLS and YYNGEE. The CDR3 sequence is CASSVGSDQPQHF. CDR3 in DNA: TGTGCCAGCAGCGTAGGGTCCGATCAGCCCCAGCATTTT.

The chain employs TRBV14 and TRBJ2-7, with 13 bases matching TRBD2. The CDR3 contains 17 residues. The V gene's germline CDR1 is SGHDN and CDR2 FVKESK. The ends lost 0 bases at V and 9 bases at J; junction bases unmatched: 11. The CDR3 DNA reads as TGTGCCAGCAGCCAAGATACCCCTACTAGCGGGAGGGCCGGGCAGTACTTC. Its protein is CASSQDTPTSGRAGQYF. Supplemented by reference TRBV14 and TRBJ2-7, the full variable domain reads EAGVTQFPSHSVIEKGQTVTLRCDPISGHDNLYWYRRVMGKEIKFLLHFVKESKQDESGMPNNRFLAERTGGTYSTLKVQPAELEDSGVYFCASSQDTPTSGRAGQYFGPGTRLTVT.

A few counts support this clonotype. The CDR3 coding sequence is TGTGCCACCAGCAGAGATATTTGGCGGCCCCAGCATTTT. Protein product: CATSRDIWRPQHF. This chain uses TRBV15 with TRBJ1-5, with D unresolved. This CDR3 has 13 amino acids. Between the trimmed V and J ends, which lost 0 bases and 9 bases, there was a span of 9 bases. In germline, CDR1 is LNHNV, CDR2 YYDKDF (reference sequence).

A few counts support this clonotype. The chain employs TRBV6-5 and TRBJ2-1, with no clear D. V lost 0 bases to trimming and J lost 2 bases, with 11 bases between them. The germline gives CDR1 MNHEY, CDR2 SVGAGI. The CDR3 length is 16 residues. For the CDR3, the DNA is TGTGCCAGCAGTTACTCCCCCCAGTCAGCCTACAATGAGCAGTTCTTC. Encoded protein: CASSYSPQSAYNEQFF.

This clonotype was recorded a few times. The chain joins TRBV18 to TRBJ1-2, with D perhaps TRBD1 (5 bases). Trimming pared 0 bases from V and 10 bases from J, leaving 9 bases between. Germline V gives CDR1 KGHSH, CDR2 LQKENI. The CDR3 spans 12 residues. This CDR3 reads CASSPPAGNYTF. The CDR3 DNA reads as TGTGCCAGCTCACCACCGGCAGGGAACTACACCTTC.

The V call is TRBV28, the J call TRBJ2-5; a possible D gene is TRBD1 (6 bases). The germline V gene has CDR1 MDHEN and CDR2 SYDVKM. This CDR3 has 14 residues. Trimming took off 6 bases at V and 4 bases at J, with 15 bases between the two ends. Here the CDR3 reads CASSVGGRPETQYF. CDR3 coding DNA: TGTGCCAGCAGCGTAGGGGGTCGTCCAGAGACCCAGTACTTC.

The rearrangement uses TRBV18 and TRBJ1-2, with D hard to call. Germline V gene sequence: CDR1 KGHSH, CDR2 LQKENI. The CDR3 runs to 16 residues. V lost 3 bases and J lost 0, with 14 bases in between. The CDR3 bases are TGTGCCAGCTCACCCTCCTTTGACGGCCCTAACTATGGCTACACCTTC. Amino acid sequence: CASSPSFDGPNYGYTF.

This chain joins TRBV2 and TRBJ2-7; 10 bases are shared with TRBD2. This CDR3 spans 16 amino acids. Germline loops: CDR1 SNHLY, CDR2 FYNNEI. The trim removed 8 bases at V and 3 bases at J, leaving 13 bases unmatched. CDR3 nucleotide sequence: TGTGCCAGCCGGAAAGCGGGAGGGCCAGTAAGCTACGAGCAGTACTTC. Translated, it gives CASRKAGGPVSYEQYF.

This clonotype was observed at least ten times. The chain combines TRBV29-1 with TRBJ2-1; 8 nucleotides agree with TRBD1. Trimming took 3 bases from V and 1 from J; bases not matched to a gene: 8. The CDR3 has 16 residues. The germline CDR1 and CDR2 sequences are SQVTM and ANQGSEA. CDR3 in amino acids: CSVEKSTGDSYNEQFF. The CDR3 DNA follows: TGCAGCGTTGAGAAGTCGACAGGGGATTCCTACAATGAGCAGTTCTTC.

A few counts support this clonotype. V usage is TRBV5-1 and J usage is TRBJ2-3; 7 nucleotides agree with TRBD1. Germline CDR1 reads SGHRS; CDR2 reads YFSETQ. The CDR3 runs to 16 residues. With V trimmed by 4 bases and J by 4 bases, 12 bases remained unmatched. CDR3 sequence (DNA): TGCGCCAGCAGCAGGCCGACAGGGTATAAATCAGATACGCAGTATTTT. It yields the protein CASSRPTGYKSDTQYF.

The table lists this clonotype with many counts. V gene TRBV20-1 combines with J gene TRBJ1-1; D is unresolved. The V end was cut by 1 base, the J end by 7 bases, with 4 bases between. CDR1 and CDR2 from the germline V gene are DFQATT and SNEGSKA (reference sequence). CDR3 length: 10 residues. CDR3: CSARAGEAFF. For the CDR3, the DNA is TGCAGTGCTAGAGCTGGTGAAGCTTTCTTT.

On this clonotype itself: The conserved final phenylalanine or tryptophan is absent from the CDR3, which likely points to a read error. DNA for the CDR3: TGCAGCGTTGCCGGGACAGGGGTCTCCGGGGAGCTGTTTTCT. Its protein product is CSVAGTGVSGELFS. The chain is built from TRBV29-1 and TRBJ2-2, with 10 nucleotides matching TRBD1. The CDR3 spans 14 residues. J gave up 6 bases and V 4 bases, and 5 bases lay outside the gene matches. Germline values: CDR1 SQVTM, CDR2 ANQGSEA.

The genes are TRBV7-2 and TRBJ2-2; possibly TRBD2 for D (7 bases). V lost 4 bases to trimming and J lost 4 bases, with 22 bases between them. CDR1 and CDR2 from the germline V gene are SGHTA and FQGNSA. The CDR3 length is 18 residues. CDR3 DNA: TGTGCCAGCAGCTCCCGGGTCTCAGGAGGGGGGGTCACCGGGGAGCTGTTTTTT. Its protein product is CASSSRVSGGGVTGELFF.

This chain connects TRBV24-1 to TRBJ2-5; 12 nucleotides agree with TRBD1. The germline V gene has CDR1 KGHDR and CDR2 SFDVKD. Trimming at V came to 4 bases and at J to 5 bases, leaving 13 bases not matched to a gene. The CDR3 contains 18 residues. The CDR3 sequence is CATSESPGTGGTEETQYF. Written as DNA, the CDR3 is TGTGCCACCAGTGAGAGCCCCGGGACAGGGGGCACGGAGGAGACCCAGTACTTC.